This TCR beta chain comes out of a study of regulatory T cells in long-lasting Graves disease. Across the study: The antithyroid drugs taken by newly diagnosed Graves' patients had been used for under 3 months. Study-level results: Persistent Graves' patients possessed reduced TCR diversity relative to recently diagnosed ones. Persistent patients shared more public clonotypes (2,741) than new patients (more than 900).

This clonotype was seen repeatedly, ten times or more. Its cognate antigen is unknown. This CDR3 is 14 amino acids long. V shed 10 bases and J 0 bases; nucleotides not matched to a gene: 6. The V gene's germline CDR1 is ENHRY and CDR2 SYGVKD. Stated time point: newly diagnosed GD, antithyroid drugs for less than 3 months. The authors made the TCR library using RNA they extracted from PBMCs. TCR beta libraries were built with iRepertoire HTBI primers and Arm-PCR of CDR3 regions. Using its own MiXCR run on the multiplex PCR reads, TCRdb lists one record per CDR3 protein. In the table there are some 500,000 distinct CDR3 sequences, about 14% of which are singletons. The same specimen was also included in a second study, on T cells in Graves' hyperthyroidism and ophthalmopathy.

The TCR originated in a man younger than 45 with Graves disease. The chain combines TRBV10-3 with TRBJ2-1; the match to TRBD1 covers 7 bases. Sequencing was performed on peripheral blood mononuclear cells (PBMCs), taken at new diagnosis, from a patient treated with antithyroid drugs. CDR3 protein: CATNRDSSYNEQFF. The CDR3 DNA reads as TGTGCCACCAACCGGGACAGCTCCTACAATGAGCAGTTCTTC.